This entry lists 5 T cell receptor beta chains sequenced from one sample in a study of CD8+ T cells in alopecia areata. Treatment reported: oral pan-JAK inhibitor, 5-10 mg twice daily. Once RNA had been extracted, it was reverse transcribed into cDNA to act as the sequencing template. TCRdb's table, derived via immunoSEQ multiplex PCR, lists solely in-frame clones and lacks some. The sample yields about 94,000 clones, around 70% seen once. The sequenced sample was CD8+ T cells sorted from blood, obtained between weeks 44 and 45, from a patient treated with tofacitinib. These receptors all come from a human donor with alopecia areata.

The V call is TRBV11-2, the J call TRBJ2-7; perhaps TRBD1 as D (5 bases). The V gene's germline CDR1 is SGHAT and CDR2 FQNNGV. This CDR3 region has 12 residues. The V end lost 5 bases, the J end lost 3 bases, and 8 bases lay between the germline ends. As DNA, the CDR3 is TGTGCCAGCAGCCGCAGGGACTACGAGCAGTACTTC. Translation gives CASSRRDYEQYF. Full variable domain (outside the CDR3, taken from reference TRBV11-2 and TRBJ2-7): EAGVAQSPRYKIIEKRQSVAFWCNPISGHATLYWYQQILGQGPKLLIQFQNNGVVDDSQLPKDRFSAERLKGVDSTLKIQPAKLEDSAVYLCASSRRDYEQYFGPGTRLTVT.

This chain connects TRBV5-1 to TRBJ2-2, with D maybe TRBD1 (6 bases). The V gene lost 0 bases and the J gene lost 0 bases, with 27 bases spanning the gap. The CDR3 extends over 22 amino acids. Germline V gene lookup returns CDR1 SGHRS and CDR2 YFSETQ. CDR3 in amino acids: CASSLGIQTGYPIVPNTGELFF. The CDR3 DNA is TGCGCCAGCAGCTTGGGGATTCAAACAGGGTACCCGATAGTGCCGAACACCGGGGAGCTGTTTTTT.

The V and J genes are TRBV11-2 and TRBJ1-2; D is ambiguous. The V end was cut by 5 bases, the J end by 0 bases, with 7 bases between. The germline V gene has CDR1 SGHAT and CDR2 FQNNGV. This CDR3 region has 13 residues. The CDR3 protein is CASSDDPNYGYTF. For the CDR3, the DNA is TGTGCCAGCAGCGATGACCCTAACTATGGCTACACCTTC.

The CDR3 sequence: CSARDVIQQFF. The CDR3 coding sequence is TGCAGTGCTAGAGATGTTATTCAGCAGTTCTTC. V usage is TRBV20-1 and J usage is TRBJ2-1, with D unclear. Trimming stripped 0 bases from V and 11 bases from J, with 8 bases between. CDR1 and CDR2 (germline): DFQATT, SNEGSKA (reference sequence). This CDR3 is built from 11 residues.

This clone came up a few times. The genes are TRBV7-9 and TRBJ1-1, with D tentatively TRBD1 (6 bases). The CDR3 runs to 15 residues. Per germline, CDR1 SEHNR and CDR2 FQNEAQ (reference sequence). Trimming cost V 1 base and J 2 bases, with 11 bases left between them. This chain's CDR3 is CASSLGTASNTEAFF. CDR3 DNA sequence: TGTGCCAGCAGCTTAGGGACAGCCTCAAACACTGAAGCTTTCTTT.